This T cell receptor beta chain was recorded in a study of response to subunit inactivated influenza vaccine. Notes on the study in general: Authors suggested seasonal influenza vaccinations each recruit few new T cells.

TCRdb re-derived calls from the RT-PCR reads in MiXCR, one entry per CDR3 protein. The sample records under 750,000 distinct CDR3 sequences, 10% to 15% being singletons. Turning to this clonotype: Its cognate antigen is unknown.

Trimming stripped 0 bases from V and 0 bases from J, with 7 bases between. The CDR3 loop spans 15 amino acids. Germline-derived CDR1 and CDR2 are LGHNA and YNFKEQ. The sequences come from PBMCs from blood, collected on the day of vaccination. This sequence joins TRBV4-2 and TRBJ2-3; D uncertain. The sequence came from a middle-aged man who received an inactivated influenza vaccine. CDR3 sequence (DNA): TGTGCCAGCAGCCAAGATGGATCTAGCACAGATACGCAGTATTTT. This sequence encodes CASSQDGSSTDTQYF.